This passage covers 9 T cell receptor beta chains from one sample sequenced in a study of naive and memory T cell subsets. Reverse transcription of blood and skin TCR RNA was primed at alpha and beta constant regions. MiXCR, run by TCRdb on the 5' RACE reads, gives a single entry per CDR3 protein. The table shows about 20,000 distinct CDR3 sequences, with 4% to 4.5% occurring only once. Whole-blood samples were 2 to 3 ml of peripheral blood from healthy adult volunteers. The receptors shown here come from a male donor in good health.

This clonotype was observed at least ten times. The chain is built from TRBV6-6 and TRBJ1-1, with a weak D call TRBD1 (5 bases). The CDR3 covers 15 residues. V gave up 0 bases and J gave up 5 bases, with 13 bases separating them. Germline V gene data show CDR1 as MNHNY and CDR2 as SVGAGI (reference sequence). The CDR3 nucleotides read TGTGCCAGCAGTTACTCGGGTCAGGGTGGAACTGAAGCTTTCTTT. Amino acid sequence: CASSYSGQGGTEAFF.

This clonotype came up many times. The gene calls are TRBV20-1 and TRBJ1-6; 8 bases map to TRBD1. The CDR3 extends over 15 amino acids. Germline V gives CDR1 DFQATT, CDR2 SNEGSKA (reference sequence). The V segment lost 6 bases and the J segment 7 bases; nucleotides outside the gene matches: 11. The DNA for the CDR3 is TGCAGTGCGCTAACAGGGGGTGGTGGGAATTCACCCCTCCACTTT. Protein product: CSALTGGGGNSPLHF.

This clonotype was detected ten times or more. CDR3: CASSLEPHTDTQYF. DNA for the CDR3: TGCGCCAGCAGCTTAGAGCCCCACACAGATACGCAGTATTTT. The gene calls are TRBV5-1 and TRBJ2-3; D call uncertain. This CDR3 contains 14 residues. Germline V gene data show CDR1 as SGHRS and CDR2 as YFSETQ. V was shortened by 2 bases and J by 2 bases, with 9 bases between the two germline ends.

The table lists this clonotype with many counts. The J gene is TRBJ2-7, the V gene TRBV28; the D gene is possibly TRBD1 (6 bases). The CDR3 spans 14 residues. Germline V gene sequence: CDR1 MDHEN, CDR2 SYDVKM. The germline V and J ends were trimmed by 2 bases and 2 bases, with 10 bases remaining between them. The CDR3 bases are TGTGCCAGCAGTTTACGGGACATTACCTACGAGCAGTACTTC. This gives the protein CASSLRDITYEQYF.

This clonotype has only a few counts. The genes are TRBV20-1 and TRBJ2-7; 7 nucleotides line up with TRBD2. The CDR3 has 14 residues. Per the germline V gene, CDR1 is DFQATT and CDR2 is SNEGSKA (reference sequence). The V and J ends lost 0 bases and 4 bases, in that order; junction bases with no gene match: 6. This CDR3 is CSARDMGGWYEQYF. Written as DNA, the CDR3 is TGCAGTGCTAGAGATATGGGGGGGTGGTACGAGCAGTACTTC.

To note about this clonotype: A read error is possible here, since a much larger clone lies one base away. The chain uses TRBV6-5 and TRBJ2-2; D is perhaps TRBD1 or TRBD2 (5 bases each). CDR1 and CDR2 from the germline V gene are MNHEY and SVGAGI. There are 16 residues in the CDR3. V was cut by 0 bases and J by 6 bases, with 14 bases left in between. The CDR3 protein is CASSYSALGVAGELFF. CDR3 nucleotide sequence: TGTGCCAGCAGTTACTCGGCCCTGGGGGTAGCCGGGGAGCTGTTTTTT.

This clonotype was recorded many times. The gene calls are TRBV2 and TRBJ1-4; D might be TRBD1 (6 bases). The V end was cut by 0 bases, the J end by 6 bases, with 14 bases between. The CDR3 covers 16 residues. Per germline, CDR1 SNHLY and CDR2 FYNNEI. The CDR3 is CASSEAQGDIYEKLFF. As DNA, the CDR3 is TGTGCCAGCAGTGAAGCACAGGGAGACATTTATGAAAAACTGTTTTTT.

There are many counts of this clonotype. V is TRBV7-2 and J is TRBJ2-1; D is possibly TRBD1 (6 bases). Germline CDR1 is SGHTA and CDR2 is FQGNSA. The ends were cut back, 2 bases at V and 3 bases at J, with 11 bases in the middle. This CDR3 contains 15 residues. CDR3 DNA: TGTGCCAGCAGCTTATGGGGGCTTCTCTACAATGAGCAGTTCTTC. This gives the protein CASSLWGLLYNEQFF.

V usage is TRBV7-8 and J usage is TRBJ2-7, with 8 nucleotides matching TRBD2. Per germline, CDR1 SGHVS and CDR2 FQNEAQ. The CDR3 extends over 16 amino acids. J gave up 3 bases and V 0 bases, and 7 bases lay outside the gene matches. The CDR3 DNA reads TGTGCCAGCAGCTTAGCCCTAGCGGGCCTATGCTACGAGCAGTACTTC. This encodes CASSLALAGLCYEQYF.